These 28 T cell receptor beta chains came from one sample sequenced in a study of T cells in Graves' hyperthyroidism and ophthalmopathy. Amplified regions were TCR beta CDR3 sequences from RNA transcripts. An initial round of RT-PCR targeting the TCR CDR3 relied on the HTBI primer set. TCRdb analysed the multiplex PCR reads with MiXCR anew, one entry per CDR3 protein. The top ten hold 15% to 20% of the sample, which has over 500,000 distinct CDR3 sequences, about 15% seen once. The sample comprised blood. The receptors shown here come from a woman between 18 and 29 years old with Graves' ophthalmopathy.

In its sample, this clonotype was seen a few times. This chain uses TRBV6-5 with TRBJ1-1, with D possibly TRBD1 on 5 matching bases. CDR3 length equals 15 residues. CDR1 and CDR2 (germline): MNHEY, SVGAGI. Trimming shortened V by 2 bases and J by 1 base, and 11 bases separated the two germline ends. The CDR3 DNA sequence: TGTGCCAGCAGTTACCAATCTACAGGGAACACTGAAGCTTTCTTT. Translating it yields CASSYQSTGNTEAFF.

This clonotype was seen ten or more times. This chain links TRBV29-1 with TRBJ2-1; 10 bases are a match to TRBD2. V gave up 5 bases and J gave up 7 bases; unmatched junction bases: 5. The CDR3 has 13 amino acids. Germline CDR1 SQVTM, CDR2 ANQGSEA. This CDR3 reads CSVRNSGRNEQFF. The CDR3, as DNA: TGCAGCGTTCGAAATAGCGGGAGGAATGAGCAGTTCTTC.

This clonotype has ten or more counts. The chain uses TRBV28 and TRBJ1-2; D possibly corresponds to TRBD1 (6 bases). There are 14 residues in the CDR3. The ends were cut back, 3 bases at V and 3 bases at J, with 11 bases in the middle. CDR1 is MDHEN and CDR2 is SYDVKM in the germline V gene. CDR3 nucleotides: TGTGCCAGCAGTTTGGAGGGGGGCTACTATGGCTACACCTTC. It specifies CASSLEGGYYGYTF.

Only a few counts were recorded for this clonotype. A clone one base away is much larger, so this may be a read error. The chain couples TRBV7-9 to TRBJ2-5, with a weak D call TRBD1 (5 bases). This CDR3 spans 13 amino acids. The V gene lost 5 bases and the J gene lost 1 base, with 8 bases spanning the gap. Germline V gene lookup returns CDR1 SEHNR and CDR2 FQNEAQ (reference sequence). The CDR3 here is CASSTDTQETQYF. The DNA of the CDR3 is TGTGCCAGCAGCACGGACACCCAAGAGACCCAGTACTTC.

This clonotype was counted between two and nine times. CDR3 in amino acids: CASSPSQGGDGGYTF. Here the CDR3 DNA reads TGTGCCAGCTCACCCTCTCAGGGAGGGGACGGTGGCTACACCTTC. The chain uses TRBV18 and TRBJ1-2; the D gene is possibly TRBD1 (5 bases). CDR3 size: 15 residues. CDR1 and CDR2 (germline): KGHSH, LQKENI. Trimming took 3 bases from V and 7 from J, leaving 18 bases between them. The entire variable domain, with the rest obtained from reference TRBV18 and TRBJ1-2, is as follows: NAGVMQNPRHLVRRRGQEARLRCSPMKGHSHVYWYRQLPEEGLKFMVYLQKENIIDESGMPKERFSAEFPKEGPSILRIQQVVRGDSAAYFCASSPSQGGDGGYTFGSGTRLTVV.

This clonotype came up a few times. This sequence joins TRBV19 and TRBJ2-3; possibly TRBD2 for D (6 bases). This CDR3 is 13 amino acids long. Germline CDR1 LNHDA, CDR2 SQIVND (reference sequence). Trimming left V 6 bases short and J 5 bases short, with 12 bases between. The CDR3 nucleotides are TGTGCCAGTAGCGGGAGTGGGGGAGATACGCAGTATTTT. It yields the protein CASSGSGGDTQYF.

Ten or more counts support this clonotype. The rearrangement uses TRBV30 and TRBJ2-1, with unresolved D. Germline lookup yields CDR1 GTSNPN and CDR2 SVGIG (reference sequence). The CDR3 is made up of 12 amino acids. The V end was cut by 5 bases, the J end by 0 bases, with 5 bases between. CDR3 residues: CAWGDSYNEQFF. In DNA, the CDR3 is TGTGCCTGGGGGGACTCCTACAATGAGCAGTTCTTC.

This clonotype was counted many times. The chain uses TRBV6-1 and TRBJ2-7; TRBD2 agrees at 7 bases. J gave up 3 bases and V 7 bases, and 6 bases lay outside the gene matches. CDR3 length equals 13 residues. Per germline, CDR1 MNHNS and CDR2 SASEGT. In DNA, the CDR3 is TGTGCCAGCACAGGCCGGGAGGACTACGAGCAGTACTTC. Its translation: CASTGREDYEQYF.

This clonotype was seen ten or more times. V and J are TRBV5-1 and TRBJ2-3; 11 positions match TRBD1. V was clipped by 1 base and J by 6 bases; unmatched bases: 4. This CDR3 region has 15 residues. Germline CDR1 is SGHRS and CDR2 is YFSETQ. The CDR3 nucleotides are TGCGCCAGCAGCTTGTCGGGACAGGGGGTGGATACGCAGTATTTT. Amino acid sequence: CASSLSGQGVDTQYF.

In its sample, this clonotype was seen a few times. The chain carries TRBV28 and TRBJ1-1; D unclear. The CDR3 is made up of 14 amino acids. Trimming took off 6 bases at V and 3 bases at J, with 14 bases between the two ends. Germline CDR1 is MDHEN and CDR2 is SYDVKM. The DNA for the CDR3 is TGTGCCAGCAGCATTGGGTCGGATCACACTGAAGCTTTCTTT. Translating gives CASSIGSDHTEAFF.

V gene TRBV20-1 combines with J gene TRBJ2-3, with a tentative D call TRBD1 (5 bases). V lost 3 bases to trimming and J lost 10 bases, with 8 bases between them. The CDR3 has 10 residues. Germline V gene sequence: CDR1 DFQATT, CDR2 SNEGSKA (reference sequence). The CDR3 loop reads CSASKGPQYF. The CDR3 DNA sequence: TGCAGTGCTAGTAAGGGGCCGCAGTATTTT.

This chain connects TRBV18 to TRBJ2-2; TRBD2 aligns across 8 bases. Germline trimming cut 3 bases from V and 3 bases from J; bases unmatched to any gene: 6. In germline, CDR1 is KGHSH, CDR2 LQKENI. CDR3 size: 16 residues. The CDR3 reads CASSPPAGEDTGELFF. In DNA form, the CDR3 reads TGTGCCAGCTCACCTCCAGCGGGAGAGGACACCGGGGAGCTGTTTTTT.

The V gene is TRBV12-3 or TRBV12-4, the J gene TRBJ2-1, with 8 bases lining up with TRBD1. V gave up 5 bases and J gave up 3 bases; unmatched junction bases: 6. The CDR3 has 15 residues. CDR3 DNA: TGTGCCAGCAGTGCGACAGGGGTGAACTACAATGAGCAGTTCTTC. Translated, it gives CASSATGVNYNEQFF.

CDR3: CASQGAKNIQYF. CDR3 nucleotides: TGTGCCAGTCAGGGGGCCAAAAACATTCAGTACTTC. The V gene is TRBV5-6, the J gene TRBJ2-4; D possibly corresponds to TRBD1 (6 bases). Deletions cut 8 bases from V and 1 base from J, with 7 bases between. CDR3 size: 12 residues. Germline CDR1 is SGHDT and CDR2 is YYEEEE. Looking up the rest from reference TRBV5-6 and TRBJ2-4 gives the full variable domain: DAGVTQSPTHLIKTRGQQVTLRCSPKSGHDTVSWYQQALGQGPQFIFQYYEEEERQRGNFPDRFSGHQFPNYSSELNVNALLLGDSALYLCASQGAKNIQYFGAGTRLSVL.

Ten or more counts support this clonotype. The genes are TRBV2 and TRBJ2-1, with 11 bases lining up with TRBD2. Germline CDR1 and CDR2: SNHLY and FYNNEI. The CDR3 has 20 amino acids. J gave up 0 bases and V 4 bases, and 14 bases lay outside the gene matches. CDR3 nucleotides: TGTGCCAGCAGTGTCCCACTAGCGGGAGAGGGTTTCAGCTCCTACAATGAGCAGTTCTTC. As protein: CASSVPLAGEGFSSYNEQFF.

CDR3 loop: CASSAGGAEQFF. The DNA of the CDR3 is TGTGCCAGCAGCGCGGGGGGCGCTGAGCAGTTCTTC. The V and J genes are TRBV5-6 and TRBJ2-1; 8 bases are a match to TRBD2. The CDR3 is 12 amino acids. Per the germline V gene, CDR1 is SGHDT and CDR2 is YYEEEE. V lost 4 bases, J lost 9 bases, and 3 bases stayed unmatched.

In this sample, this clonotype turned up a few times. V gene TRBV6-1 combines with J gene TRBJ2-2; D perhaps matches TRBD1 (5 bases). Trimming took 6 bases from V and 0 from J, leaving 11 bases between them. CDR3 length: 15 amino acids. Germline V gives CDR1 MNHNS, CDR2 SASEGT. The CDR3 reads CASRTASPNTGELFF. CDR3 coding DNA: TGTGCCAGCAGGACAGCGAGCCCGAACACCGGGGAGCTGTTTTTT.

Concerning this clonotype: A read error is possible here, since a much larger clone lies one base away. In DNA form, the CDR3 reads TGTGCCAGCAGCCGACAGGTGGATGAGCAGTTCTTC. It codes for CASSRQVDEQFF. V and J are TRBV7-8 and TRBJ2-1; a possible D gene is TRBD1 (6 bases). V shed 5 bases and J shed 8 bases, with 10 bases lying between them. Germline values: CDR1 SGHVS, CDR2 FQNEAQ. This CDR3 contains 12 residues.

This clonotype has at least ten counts. CDR3 bases: TGTGCCAGCAGCCAACTCTCTCTGGGGGCCAGCTCCTACGAGCAGTACTTC. The encoded protein is CASSQLSLGASSYEQYF. The V call is TRBV3-1, the J call TRBJ2-7; perhaps TRBD1 as D (6 bases). Trimming removed 2 bases at V and 0 bases at J, with 17 bases between. CDR3 length equals 17 residues. The germline CDR1 and CDR2 sequences are LGHDT and YNNKEL (reference sequence).

The table lists this clonotype with a few counts. The chain carries TRBV11-3 and TRBJ2-1, with 7 bases fitting TRBD1. The CDR3 totals 15 residues. V trimming: 5 bases; J trimming: 1 base; junction bases outside the gene matches: 5. From germline, CDR1 is SGHNT and CDR2 YENEEA. The CDR3 sequence is CASSPNRGSYNEQFF. The CDR3 region has the DNA TGTGCCAGCAGCCCCAACAGGGGTTCCTACAATGAGCAGTTCTTC.

V is TRBV9 and J is TRBJ2-3; maybe TRBD2 (6 bases). The V and J ends lost 3 bases and 1 base respectively, with 15 bases between them. From germline, CDR1 is SGDLS and CDR2 YYNGEE. This CDR3 region has 16 residues. The chain's CDR3 is CASSGEAGGGTDTQYF. The DNA of the CDR3 is TGTGCCAGCAGCGGAGAAGCGGGTGGTGGCACAGATACGCAGTATTTT.

This clonotype was recorded many times. The chain couples TRBV19 to TRBJ1-1; weak D call: TRBD1 (5 bases). The CDR3 loop spans 14 amino acids. V gave up 3 bases and J gave up 4 bases, with 12 bases separating them. Per germline, CDR1 LNHDA and CDR2 SQIVND (reference sequence). In DNA form, the CDR3 reads TGTGCCAGTAGTATCAAGGGACGTAGCACTGAAGCTTTCTTT. This encodes CASSIKGRSTEAFF.

Note on this clonotype: A read error may explain this, as a much larger clone is one base away. The chain joins TRBV30 to TRBJ1-1; 7 bases are a match to TRBD1. Germline lookup yields CDR1 GTSNPN and CDR2 SVGIG (reference sequence). The CDR3 spans 13 residues. V lost 3 bases to trimming and J lost 4 bases; unmatched junction nucleotides: 5. CDR3 in DNA: TGTGCCTGGAGGGGGACAGAGGTCACTGAAGCTTTCTTT. It translates to CAWRGTEVTEAFF.

This chain links TRBV20-1 with TRBJ2-7; 10 bases line up with TRBD1. The CDR3 is made up of 14 amino acids. Germline lookup yields CDR1 DFQATT and CDR2 SNEGSKA (reference sequence). J gave up 1 base and V 5 bases, and 5 bases lay outside the gene matches. CDR3 residues: CSASTGGISYEQYF. For the CDR3, the DNA is TGCAGTGCTTCGACAGGGGGCATTTCCTACGAGCAGTACTTC.

This clonotype occurred a few times. J is TRBJ2-1 and V is TRBV5-1, with 10 bases that match TRBD2. Trimming cost V 4 bases and J 4 bases; bases outside gene matches: 5. The CDR3 is made up of 15 amino acids. The germline V gene has CDR1 SGHRS and CDR2 YFSETQ. The CDR3 DNA sequence: TGCGCCAGCAGCCAAACTAGCGGGATGTACAATGAGCAGTTCTTC. Protein sequence: CASSQTSGMYNEQFF.

The V gene is TRBV7-2, the J gene TRBJ2-1; D remains ambiguous. V lost 1 base to trimming and J lost 5 bases, with 24 bases between them. CDR1 SGHTA and CDR2 FQGNSA come from the germline V gene. This CDR3 has 19 residues. This CDR3 is CASSLEWISSPSPNNEQFF. The DNA of the CDR3 is TGTGCCAGCAGCTTAGAATGGATCTCCAGCCCCTCTCCTAACAATGAGCAGTTCTTC.

The chain couples TRBV6-1 to TRBJ1-4, with D possibly matching TRBD1 (6 bases). Per the germline V gene, CDR1 is MNHNS and CDR2 is SASEGT. Trimming removed 5 bases at V and 4 bases at J, with 8 bases between. The CDR3 consists of 13 residues. In DNA form, the CDR3 reads TGTGCCAGCAGTTGGACAGTTAATGAAAAACTGTTTTTT. It encodes CASSWTVNEKLFF.

Many counts were recorded for this clonotype. V gene TRBV2 combines with J gene TRBJ1-1, with D perhaps TRBD1 (6 bases). The germline gives CDR1 SNHLY, CDR2 FYNNEI. The V gene lost 2 bases and the J gene lost 6 bases, with 22 bases spanning the gap. The CDR3 runs to 17 residues. The CDR3 reads CASSEWALGGLGAEAFF. Written as DNA, the CDR3 is TGTGCCAGCAGTGAATGGGCCCTAGGGGGGCTGGGGGCTGAAGCTTTCTTT.